This T cell receptor (beta chain) was recovered during a study of shared clonotypes between healthy human individuals. The protocol was immunoSEQ multiplex PCR, while the TCRdb copy is restricted to in-frame clones and leaves out a portion. The table has about 2 million clones, roughly 95% seen once; the top ten hold approximately 1%. J lost 6 bases, V lost 11 bases, and 8 bases had no gene match. The CDR3 is 14 residues long. Looked up from germline, CDR1 is SNHLY and CDR2 is FYNNEI. The naive CD8 subset, CD45RO-negative cells positively selected for CCR7, excluded terminally differentiated effector memory CD45RA+ cells.

The chain employs TRBV2 and TRBJ2-1; 12 bases are shared with TRBD2. Specimen: naive CD8+ T cells sorted from blood. The receptor comes from a man younger than 30 in good health. CDR3 bases: TGTGCCGAGGAACCTAGCGGGAGGGGCAATGAGCAGTTCTTC. Amino acid sequence: CAEEPSGRGNEQFF.